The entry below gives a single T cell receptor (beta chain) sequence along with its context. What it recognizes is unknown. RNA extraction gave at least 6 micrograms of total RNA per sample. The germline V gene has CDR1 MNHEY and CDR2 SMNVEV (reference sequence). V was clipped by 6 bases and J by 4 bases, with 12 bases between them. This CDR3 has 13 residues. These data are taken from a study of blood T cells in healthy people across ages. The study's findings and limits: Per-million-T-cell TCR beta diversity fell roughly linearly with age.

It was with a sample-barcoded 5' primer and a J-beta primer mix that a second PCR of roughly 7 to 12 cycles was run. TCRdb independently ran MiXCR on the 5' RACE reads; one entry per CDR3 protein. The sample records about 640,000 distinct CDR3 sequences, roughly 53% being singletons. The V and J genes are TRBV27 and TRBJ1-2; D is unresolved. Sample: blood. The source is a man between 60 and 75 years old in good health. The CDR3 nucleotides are TGTGCCAGCAGGCGGCCTAACAGCTATGGCTACACCTTC. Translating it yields CASRRPNSYGYTF.